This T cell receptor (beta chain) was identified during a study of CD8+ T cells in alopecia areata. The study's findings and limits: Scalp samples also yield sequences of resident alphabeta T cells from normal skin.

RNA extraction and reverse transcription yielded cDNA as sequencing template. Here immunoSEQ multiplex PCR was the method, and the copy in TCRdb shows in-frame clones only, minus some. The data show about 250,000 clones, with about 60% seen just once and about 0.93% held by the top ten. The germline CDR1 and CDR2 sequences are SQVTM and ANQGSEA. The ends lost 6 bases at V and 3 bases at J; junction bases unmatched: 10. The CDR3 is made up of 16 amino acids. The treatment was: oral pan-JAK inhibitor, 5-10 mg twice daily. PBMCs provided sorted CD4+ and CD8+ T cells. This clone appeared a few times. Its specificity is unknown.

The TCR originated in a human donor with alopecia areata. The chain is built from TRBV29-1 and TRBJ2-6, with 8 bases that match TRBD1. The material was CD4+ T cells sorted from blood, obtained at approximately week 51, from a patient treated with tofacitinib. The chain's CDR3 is CSVPDREIFGANVLTF. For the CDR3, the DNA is TGCAGCGTCCCGGACAGGGAAATATTTGGGGCCAACGTCCTGACTTTC.